The 24 T cell receptor beta chains given below trace back to one sample, sequenced in a study of blood T cell repertoires in COVID-19 (dated by TCRdb to about 2020). Libraries came from the immunoSEQ multiplex PCR assay. This is the immuneACCESS table as TCRdb keeps it, with only in-frame sequences that have V and J called. A part of the clones is gone; compared with another copy, unresolved V genes explain less than half, and the rest is unexplained. Present in this sample are about 360,000 clones, roughly 90% of which were seen just once. In total, the top ten clones hold around 2% of the sample. Input material: PBMCs or T cells enriched from blood (not recorded which). The receptor source for this set is a woman in her thirties or forties with acute COVID-19.

Concerning this clone: Within the sample, other DNA sequences also encode this same CDR3. This chain links TRBV6-1 with TRBJ1-5; tentatively, D is TRBD1 (5 bases). This CDR3 is 14 amino acids long. The ends were cut back, 0 bases at V and 4 bases at J, with 7 bases in the middle. Germline-derived CDR1 and CDR2 are MNHNS and SASEGT. This chain's CDR3 is CASSEARGNQPQHF. The CDR3 DNA sequence: TGTGCCAGCAGTGAAGCGCGGGGGAATCAGCCCCAGCATTTT.

The chain recombines TRBV7-2 with TRBJ1-2; 9 bases fit TRBD1. This CDR3 is 15 amino acids long. J gave up 6 bases and V 4 bases, and 9 bases lay outside the gene matches. Germline assignment: CDR1 SGHTA and CDR2 FQGNSA. This CDR3 is CASSWSGTGSDGYTF. Here the CDR3 DNA reads TGTGCCAGCAGCTGGTCCGGGACAGGGTCTGATGGCTACACCTTC.

The chain joins TRBV29-1 to TRBJ1-1; perhaps TRBD1 as D (5 bases). V shed 6 bases and J shed 0 bases, with 8 bases lying between them. The germline V gene has CDR1 SQVTM and CDR2 ANQGSEA. The CDR3 consists of 12 residues. For the CDR3, the DNA is TGCAGCGTGCGACAGCTGAACACTGAAGCTTTCTTT. It translates to CSVRQLNTEAFF.

The chain employs TRBV27 and TRBJ1-2, with D possibly matching TRBD1 (5 bases). This CDR3 is 15 amino acids long. Germline lookup yields CDR1 MNHEY and CDR2 SMNVEV (reference sequence). V lost 3 bases and J lost 4, with 15 bases in between. This chain's CDR3 is CASSFGDGGGYGYTF. The DNA of the CDR3 is TGTGCCAGCAGTTTTGGGGACGGGGGAGGCTATGGCTACACCTTC.

The rearrangement uses TRBV7-8 and TRBJ1-5; D remains unclear. Germline CDR1 is SGHVS and CDR2 is FQNEAQ. The length of the CDR3 is 16 residues. V lost 5 bases to trimming and J lost 0 bases, with 14 bases between them. Here the CDR3 DNA reads TGTGCCAGCAGCGTCGGTGGTGTGAATAGCAATCAGCCCCAGCATTTT. Protein: CASSVGGVNSNQPQHF. Looking up the rest from reference TRBV7-8 and TRBJ1-5 gives the full variable domain: GAGVSQSPRYKVAKRGQDVALRCDPISGHVSLFWYQQALGQGPEFLTYFQNEAQLDKSGLPSDRFFAERPEGSVSTLKIQRTQQEDSAVYLCASSVGGVNSNQPQHFGDGTRLSIL.

J is TRBJ2-3 and V is TRBV10-3, with TRBD2 matching over 7 bases. Germline trimming cut 4 bases from V and 3 bases from J; bases unmatched to any gene: 4. Germline V CDR1 and CDR2: ENHRY, SYGVKD. CDR3 length: 14 residues. CDR3: CAISGERGTDTQYF. CDR3 bases: TGTGCCATCAGTGGGGAGCGGGGTACAGATACGCAGTATTTT.

The chain joins TRBV5-5 to TRBJ1-1, with D perhaps TRBD1 (6 bases). V lost 2 bases and J 3 bases, leaving 20 bases between the germline ends. The CDR3 is 17 amino acids. Germline V gene lookup returns CDR1 SGHKS and CDR2 YYEKEE (reference sequence). This CDR3 is CASSLTGPSEIYTEAFF. DNA of the CDR3: TGTGCCAGCAGCTTAACAGGGCCCTCAGAGATTTACACTGAAGCTTTCTTT.

The J gene is TRBJ2-1, the V gene TRBV5-1, with TRBD2 as a possible D gene (5 bases). The CDR3 contains 15 residues. Germline values: CDR1 SGHRS, CDR2 YFSETQ. V lost 0 bases and J 3 bases, leaving 10 bases between the germline ends. The CDR3 sequence is CASSLVAGGYNEQFF. CDR3 nucleotides: TGCGCCAGCAGCTTGGTAGCAGGAGGCTACAATGAGCAGTTCTTC.

This sequence joins TRBV9 and TRBJ1-2; 8 nucleotides line up with TRBD1. This CDR3 spans 15 amino acids. In germline, CDR1 is SGDLS, CDR2 YYNGEE. J was trimmed by 4 bases and V by 3 bases; bases with no gene match: 8. The CDR3 DNA reads TGTGCCAGCAGCGACGGACAGGGCACGTTCTATGGCTACACCTTC. Translating it yields CASSDGQGTFYGYTF.

This clone appeared a single time. The chain employs TRBV24-1 and TRBJ1-5; TRBD1 agrees at 9 bases. Germline V gene sequence: CDR1 KGHDR, CDR2 SFDVKD. V was pared by 4 bases and J by 2 bases, with 5 bases of the junction left unmatched. The CDR3 covers 16 residues. The CDR3 reads CATSDRTGVGNQPQHF. DNA of the CDR3: TGTGCCACCAGTGACCGGACAGGGGTTGGCAATCAGCCCCAGCATTTT.

In the case of this clone: Distinct nucleotide sequences in the sample also encode this CDR3. The rearrangement uses TRBV7-9 and TRBJ2-5; 9 nucleotides agree with TRBD2. V was clipped by 3 bases and J by 5 bases; unmatched bases: 4. The CDR3 is made up of 14 amino acids. Germline-derived CDR1 and CDR2 are SEHNR and FQNEAQ (reference sequence). CDR3 DNA: TGTGCCAGCAGCTTGGGACTAGCTCAGGAGACCCAGTACTTC. Translating gives CASSLGLAQETQYF. The whole variable domain, remainder taken from reference TRBV7-9 and TRBJ2-5, is DTGVSQNPRHKITKRGQNVTFRCDPISEHNRLYWYRQTLGQGPEFLTYFQNEAQLEKSRLLSDRFSAERPKGSFSTLEIQRTEQGDSAMYLCASSLGLAQETQYFGPGTRLLVL.

The CDR3 sequence is CASSLGVGVAKNIQYF. Written as DNA, the CDR3 is TGTGCCAGCAGCTTAGGCGTCGGAGTAGCCAAAAACATTCAGTACTTC. The rearrangement uses TRBV7-9 and TRBJ2-4; no clear D gene. The length of the CDR3 is 16 residues. Germline V gene sequence: CDR1 SEHNR, CDR2 FQNEAQ (reference sequence). Trimming shortened V by 1 base and J by 0 bases, and 10 bases separated the two germline ends.

The chain carries TRBV9 and TRBJ2-3; 9 positions agree with TRBD1. J was trimmed by 4 bases and V by 4 bases; bases with no gene match: 4. Germline V gene data show CDR1 as SGDLS and CDR2 as YYNGEE. This CDR3 has 14 amino acids. CDR3 residues: CASSIRDRADTQYF. The CDR3 bases are TGTGCCAGCAGCATAAGGGACAGGGCAGATACGCAGTATTTT.

This rearrangement joins TRBV12-3 or TRBV12-4 to TRBJ1-1, with 7 bases aligning to TRBD1. V shed 8 bases, J shed 4 bases, and the junction held 7 bases outside the gene matches. This CDR3 spans 13 amino acids. The CDR3 sequence: CASANRGSTEAFF. CDR3 sequence (DNA): TGTGCCAGCGCCAACAGGGGAAGCACTGAAGCTTTCTTT.

The count of this clone is one. J is TRBJ2-5 and V is TRBV24-1, with TRBD2 identical over 13 bases. This CDR3 contains 16 residues. J was trimmed by 5 bases and V by 4 bases; bases with no gene match: 6. Per the germline V gene, CDR1 is KGHDR and CDR2 is SFDVKD. The CDR3 bases are TGTGCCACCAGTGACGGACTAGCGGGGGAATCGGAGACCCAGTACTTC. It is translated as CATSDGLAGESETQYF.

This chain joins TRBV6-2 or TRBV6-3 and TRBJ1-5; D gene uncertain. This CDR3 has 14 amino acids. Trimming stripped 5 bases from V and 6 bases from J, with 14 bases between. The germline V gene encodes CDR1 MNHEY and CDR2 SVGEGT. In DNA, the CDR3 is TGTGCCAGCAGTCCAGACACCGGAATTCAGCCCCAGCATTTT. This codes for CASSPDTGIQPQHF.

The chain joins TRBV11-2 to TRBJ2-3; 11 positions agree with TRBD2. CDR3 length: 15 amino acids. The J segment lost 4 bases and the V segment lost 6 bases, leaving 6 bases of the junction unmatched. Germline V gene data show CDR1 as SGHAT and CDR2 as FQNNGV. The CDR3 here is CASRTTSGGADTQYF. In DNA form, the CDR3 reads TGTGCCAGCAGGACAACTAGCGGGGGAGCAGATACGCAGTATTTT.

This chain joins TRBV9 and TRBJ1-3, with a possible D match to TRBD1 (6 bases). This CDR3 contains 16 residues. Per the germline V gene, CDR1 is SGDLS and CDR2 is YYNGEE. V lost 4 bases and J lost 0, with 14 bases in between. The CDR3 is CASSPAGVYSGNTIYF. In DNA form, the CDR3 reads TGTGCCAGCAGCCCTGCAGGGGTCTACTCTGGAAACACCATATATTTT. The whole variable domain, filled in from reference TRBV9 and TRBJ1-3, reads DSGVTQTPKHLITATGQRVTLRCSPRSGDLSVYWYQQSLDQGLQFLIQYYNGEERAKGNILERFSAQQFPDLHSELNLSSLELGDSALYFCASSPAGVYSGNTIYFGEGSWLTVV.

The chain recombines TRBV5-1 with TRBJ1-2; the D is unclear. The germline V and J ends were trimmed by 2 bases and 8 bases, with 13 bases remaining between them. This CDR3 has 13 amino acids. The V gene's germline CDR1 is SGHRS and CDR2 YFSETQ. The CDR3 sequence: CASSFTTGFGYTF. CDR3 in DNA: TGCGCCAGCAGCTTCACAACCGGGTTCGGCTACACCTTC.

V and J are TRBV5-4 and TRBJ1-1; maybe TRBD1 (5 bases). V dropped 1 base and J dropped 7 bases, with 14 bases sitting between them. The CDR3 is 14 amino acids. CDR1 and CDR2 (germline): SGHNT, YYREEE (reference sequence). Written as DNA, the CDR3 is TGTGCCAGCAGCTTGCCCCAACGGGGGGGTGAAGCTTTCTTT. It is translated as CASSLPQRGGEAFF.

The chain couples TRBV4-1 to TRBJ2-7, with 10 bases that match TRBD1. The CDR3 runs to 15 residues. The junction had 4 bases not matched to a gene; V was cut back by 1 base and J by 4 bases. Germline CDR1 reads MGHRA; CDR2 reads YSYEKL. The CDR3 DNA reads TGCGCCAGCAGCCAAGTCGGGGACAGGGGTTACGAGCAGTACTTC. The encoded protein is CASSQVGDRGYEQYF.

The rearrangement joins TRBV29-1 to TRBJ2-7; D not certain. This CDR3 region has 14 residues. Between the trimmed V and J ends, which lost 4 bases and 0 bases, there was a span of 13 bases. Germline loops: CDR1 SQVTM, CDR2 ANQGSEA. The CDR3 spells CSVGFRSSSYEQYF. In DNA form, the CDR3 reads TGCAGCGTTGGGTTCCGTTCGAGCTCCTACGAGCAGTACTTC.

The V and J genes are TRBV30 and TRBJ1-2; TRBD1 is a possible D gene (6 bases). The CDR3 is 14 residues long. Germline V CDR1 and CDR2: GTSNPN, SVGIG (reference sequence). Deletions cut 1 base from V and 7 bases from J, with 16 bases between. CDR3 nucleotides: TGTGCCTGGAGTGGGTTTACAGGGAGCGGTGGCTACACCTTC. The encoded protein is CAWSGFTGSGGYTF. Full variable domain (remainder filled in from reference TRBV30 and TRBJ1-2): SQTIHQWPATLVQPVGSPLSLECTVEGTSNPNLYWYRQAAGRGLQLLFYSVGIGQISSEVPQNLSASRPQDRQFILSSKKLLLSDSGFYLCAWSGFTGSGGYTFGSGTRLTVV.

This clone was detected only a few times. J is TRBJ1-3 and V is TRBV12-3 or TRBV12-4; the D is unclear. CDR3 length equals 12 residues. The V end was cut by 4 bases, the J end by 4 bases, with 5 bases between. The CDR3 DNA reads as TGTGCCAGCAGTTCCAGGGGAAACACCATATATTTT. The encoded protein is CASSSRGNTIYF.